The sequence of this TCR beta chain was determined in a study of blood T cell repertoires in COVID-19. This clone was recorded a few times. Per the original methods: Using reference gene primer amplification, nucleated cell counts were estimated. This table comes from immunoSEQ multiplex PCR, and its TCRdb copy is limited to in-frame clones, with some not included. The DNA was the basis for D and trimming; V, J and clone size are from that table. The data show over 45,000 clones, with under 85% seen just once and under 2% held by the top ten. The length of the CDR3 is 15 residues. V was cut by 1 base and J by 9 bases, with 13 bases left in between. From germline, CDR1 is LGHNA and CDR2 YNFKEQ.

The chain has TRBV4-2 and TRBJ1-6; D is undetermined. The source material was peripheral blood. This clonotype was obtained from a woman aged 60 to 75 with acute or convalescent COVID-19. The CDR3 loop reads CASSQVGQDLSPLHF. The DNA of the CDR3 is TGTGCCAGCAGCCAAGTTGGGCAGGATCTTTCACCCCTCCACTTT.